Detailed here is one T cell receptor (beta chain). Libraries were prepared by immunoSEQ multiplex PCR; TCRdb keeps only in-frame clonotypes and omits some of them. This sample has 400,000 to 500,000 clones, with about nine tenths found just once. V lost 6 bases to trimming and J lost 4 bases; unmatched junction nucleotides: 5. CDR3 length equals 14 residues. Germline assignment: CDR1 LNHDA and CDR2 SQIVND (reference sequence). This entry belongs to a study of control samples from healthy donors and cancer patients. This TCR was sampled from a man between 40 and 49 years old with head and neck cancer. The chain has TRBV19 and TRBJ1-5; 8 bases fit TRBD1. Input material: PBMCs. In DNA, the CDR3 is TGTGCCAGTAGGTGGACAGGGAGAAATCAGCCCCAGCATTTT. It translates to CASRWTGRNQPQHF.